Following are 25 T cell receptor beta chains from one sample sequenced in a study of T-cell memory formation after mild COVID-19. TCRdb reprocessed the 5' RACE reads with MiXCR, giving one entry per CDR3 protein. The profile shows hundreds of thousands of distinct CDR3 sequences, less than 25% of them singletons. Sequencing used PBMCs or a T cell subset sorted from them (not recorded which). All receptors come from an adult woman who had mild COVID-19 (a few samples of this study predate the infection). Cell type and time point are not known.

This clonotype was counted a few times. The gene calls are TRBV6-6 and TRBJ2-3; the match to TRBD2 covers 7 bases. CDR3 length: 16 amino acids. With V trimmed by 6 bases and J by 0 bases, 9 bases remained unmatched. From germline, CDR1 is MNHNY and CDR2 SVGAGI (reference sequence). The DNA for the CDR3 is TGTGCCAGCAGCCGTTGGGGGGGAACCAGCACAGATACGCAGTATTTT. It yields the protein CASSRWGGTSTDTQYF.

This clonotype came up a few times. The J gene is TRBJ1-1, the V gene TRBV30, with 10 bases fitting TRBD1. CDR3 length: 13 amino acids. In germline, CDR1 is GTSNPN, CDR2 SVGIG (reference sequence). The V segment lost 8 bases and the J segment 4 bases; nucleotides outside the gene matches: 7. The CDR3 coding sequence is TGTGCCGGCGCCGGGACAGGGGTCACTGAAGCTTTCTTT. This translates into CAGAGTGVTEAFF.

This chain links TRBV30 with TRBJ1-1, with 7 bases aligning to TRBD1. V was pared by 4 bases and J by 5 bases, with 16 bases of the junction left unmatched. Germline CDR1 GTSNPN, CDR2 SVGIG (reference sequence). The length of the CDR3 is 16 residues. Written as DNA, the CDR3 is TGTGCCTGGAAACCTAGGACAGGCCTCCCCCTAACTGAAGCTTTCTTT. Translating gives CAWKPRTGLPLTEAFF.

V is TRBV7-9 and J is TRBJ1-5; TRBD1 matches 9 bases. This CDR3 has 14 residues. V lost 4 bases to trimming and J lost 6 bases; unmatched junction nucleotides: 4. Germline assignment: CDR1 SEHNR and CDR2 FQNEAQ (reference sequence). The chain's CDR3 is CASSSDRGGQPQHF. CDR3 nucleotide sequence: TGTGCCAGCAGCTCGGACAGGGGTGGTCAGCCCCAGCATTTT.

Only a few counts were recorded for this clonotype. The genes are TRBV11-2 and TRBJ2-1, with TRBD2 matching 7 bases. The CDR3 runs to 13 residues. V shed 0 bases and J 10 bases; nucleotides not matched to a gene: 3. CDR1 is SGHAT and CDR2 is FQNNGV in the germline V gene. CDR3 protein: CASSLETSWEQFF. CDR3 DNA: TGTGCCAGCAGCTTAGAGACTAGCTGGGAGCAGTTCTTC.

The chain employs TRBV12-3 or TRBV12-4 and TRBJ1-2; D unclear. The CDR3 loop spans 14 amino acids. Trimming cost V 6 bases and J 2 bases, with 13 bases left between them. The CDR3 region has the DNA TGTGCCAGCAGCCCGATTACACGGAACTATGGCTACACCTTC. Residues: CASSPITRNYGYTF.

The chain joins TRBV2 to TRBJ2-3, with D possibly TRBD2 on 6 matching bases. The ends were cut back, 7 bases at V and 3 bases at J, with 14 bases in the middle. The CDR3 is made up of 14 amino acids. Germline CDR1 and CDR2: SNHLY and FYNNEI. The CDR3 region is CASNRRRVTDTQYF. CDR3 nucleotides: TGTGCCAGCAACCGGAGGAGGGTTACAGATACGCAGTATTTT.

CDR3: CASKPATGPADTQYF. CDR3 DNA sequence: TGTGCCAGCAAACCCGCGACAGGTCCTGCAGATACGCAGTATTTT. V gene TRBV6-2 or TRBV6-3 combines with J gene TRBJ2-3, with D tentatively TRBD1 (6 bases). From germline, CDR1 is MNHEY and CDR2 SVGEGT. Trimming removed 7 bases from V and 4 bases from J, with 18 bases in between. This CDR3 is 15 amino acids long.

Only a few counts were recorded for this clonotype. The chain joins TRBV30 to TRBJ1-2; no definite D call. Per germline, CDR1 GTSNPN and CDR2 SVGIG (reference sequence). The germline V and J ends were trimmed by 0 bases and 4 bases, with 6 bases remaining between them. The CDR3 is 12 residues long. CDR3 coding DNA: TGTGCCTGGAGTGTAGGAGCCTATGGCTACACCTTC. Protein sequence: CAWSVGAYGYTF.

The chain recombines TRBV27 with TRBJ1-2; 9 positions agree with TRBD1. The germline V gene has CDR1 MNHEY and CDR2 SMNVEV (reference sequence). The CDR3 runs 13 residues. Trimming removed 5 bases from V and 7 bases from J; junction bases left unmatched: 5. For the CDR3, the DNA is TGTGCCAGCAGTCCCGCGGGACAGGGTGGCTACACCTTC. Translated, it gives CASSPAGQGGYTF.

Of note for this clonotype: One end of the junction varies from germline; a read error may be responsible. This rearrangement joins TRBV7-2 to TRBJ2-5; D not certain. CDR1 and CDR2 from the germline V gene are SGHTA and FQGNSA. This CDR3 is 14 amino acids long. The CDR3 reads CASRLVISVETQYF. CDR3 bases: TGTGCCAGCAGATTAGTTATTTCGGTGGAGACCCAGTACTTC.

Only a few counts were recorded for this clonotype. This sequence joins TRBV27 and TRBJ1-2; D is ambiguous. The V gene's germline CDR1 is MNHEY and CDR2 SMNVEV (reference sequence). V shed 2 bases and J shed 7 bases, with 11 bases lying between them. CDR3 length: 13 amino acids. The CDR3 coding sequence is TGTGCCAGCAGTTTAGCCGGGTCTTTTGGCTACACCTTC. Residues: CASSLAGSFGYTF.

This clonotype was detected only a few times. CDR3 DNA: TGTGCCAGCAGCTCGAACCGGGGGACAACCTACAATGAGCAGTTCTTC. Its translation: CASSSNRGTTYNEQFF. The rearrangement joins TRBV7-9 to TRBJ2-1; possibly TRBD1 or TRBD2 for D (6 bases each). CDR1 and CDR2 from the germline V gene are SEHNR and FQNEAQ (reference sequence). The CDR3 loop spans 16 amino acids. V dropped 4 bases and J dropped 2 bases, with 15 bases sitting between them. The entire variable domain, with the rest obtained from reference TRBV7-9 and TRBJ2-1, is as follows: DTGVSQNPRHKITKRGQNVTFRCDPISEHNRLYWYRQTLGQGPEFLTYFQNEAQLEKSRLLSDRFSAERPKGSFSTLEIQRTEQGDSAMYLCASSSNRGTTYNEQFFGPGTRLTVL.

The CDR3 DNA is TGCGCCAGCAGCTGGGTACCAGAGAACACTGAAGCTTTCTTT. Its protein product is CASSWVPENTEAFF. V is TRBV5-1 and J is TRBJ1-1; D ambiguous. The CDR3 covers 14 residues. CDR1 and CDR2 from the germline V gene are SGHRS and YFSETQ. V dropped 3 bases and J dropped 1 base, with 10 bases sitting between them. Drawing the rest from reference TRBV5-1 and TRBJ1-1, the complete variable domain is KAGVTQTPRYLIKTRGQQVTLSCSPISGHRSVSWYQQTPGQGLQFLFEYFSETQRNKGNFPGRFSGRQFSNSRSEMNVSTLELGDSALYLCASSWVPENTEAFFGQGTRLTVV.

The V call is TRBV11-3, the J call TRBJ2-3; D remains unclear. CDR3 size: 16 residues. Germline V lookup: CDR1 SGHNT, CDR2 YENEEA. V dropped 1 base and J dropped 3 bases, with 14 bases sitting between them. For the CDR3, the DNA is TGTGCCAGCAGCTTAGGAGGTGGAATTGGGACAGATACGCAGTATTTT. Translated, it gives CASSLGGGIGTDTQYF.

In DNA form, the CDR3 reads TGCAGTGCTGCGGCTAAAATGGCTCACAAATTAGCGAATGAGCAGTTCTTC. The encoded protein is CSAAAKMAHKLANEQFF. The V and J genes are TRBV20-1 and TRBJ2-1; D perhaps matches TRBD2 (5 bases). There are 17 residues in the CDR3. CDR1 is DFQATT and CDR2 is SNEGSKA in the germline V gene (reference sequence). With 5 bases removed from V and 7 bases from J, the gap between germline ends came to 27 bases.

This clonotype was seen a few times. The rearrangement links TRBV11-3 to TRBJ2-1; the match to TRBD2 covers 8 bases. In germline, CDR1 is SGHNT, CDR2 YENEEA. Trimming removed 5 bases from V and 4 bases from J; junction bases left unmatched: 7. CDR3 length: 15 residues. CDR3 residues: CASSPRQRGYNEQFF. CDR3 bases: TGTGCCAGCAGCCCCCGCCAGCGGGGGTACAATGAGCAGTTCTTC. The whole variable domain, remainder taken from reference TRBV11-3 and TRBJ2-1, is EAGVVQSPRYKIIEKKQPVAFWCNPISGHNTLYWYLQNLGQGPELLIRYENEEAVDDSQLPKDRFSAERLKGVDSTLKIQPAELGDSAVYLCASSPRQRGYNEQFFGPGTRLTVL.

On this clonotype: No DNA is shown, since the ends of the CDR3 on it are uncertain; the CDR3 is the one TCRdb lists. V and J are TRBV15 and TRBJ1-4. CDR1 and CDR2 from the germline V gene are LNHNV and YYDKDF (reference sequence). With termini counted, the CDR3 has 16 amino acids. The CDR3 loop is CATSRAVSGNEKLFFF.

V usage is TRBV6-5 and J usage is TRBJ2-3; D may be TRBD1 or TRBD2 (5 bases each). The CDR3 spans 17 residues. V lost 6 bases and J 0 bases, leaving 19 bases between the germline ends. CDR1 and CDR2 from the germline V gene are MNHEY and SVGAGI. CDR3 in DNA: TGTGCCAGCAGCCCAAAGGGGAGCGGAACTAGCACAGATACGCAGTATTTT. Protein: CASSPKGSGTSTDTQYF.

The chain uses TRBV9 and TRBJ2-5; D is tentatively TRBD1 or TRBD2 (5 bases each). The CDR3 has 14 residues. CDR1 and CDR2 (germline): SGDLS, YYNGEE. The V end lost 5 bases, the J end lost 9 bases, and 20 bases lay between the germline ends. The DNA for the CDR3 is TGTGCCAGCAGTCGCAGTGGGGACCCCAGGGCCCAGTACTTC. As protein: CASSRSGDPRAQYF. The complete variable domain, with remaining parts taken from reference TRBV9 and TRBJ2-5, reads DSGVTQTPKHLITATGQRVTLRCSPRSGDLSVYWYQQSLDQGLQFLIQYYNGEERAKGNILERFSAQQFPDLHSELNLSSLELGDSALYFCASSRSGDPRAQYFGPGTRLLVL.

The chain couples TRBV14 to TRBJ2-3; D is unresolved. In germline, CDR1 is SGHDN, CDR2 FVKESK. Trimming removed 5 bases at V and 9 bases at J, with 15 bases between. CDR3 size: 13 residues. CDR3 DNA sequence: TGTGCCAGCAGCTTAACGACCCCAGTCACGCAGTATTTT. Amino acid sequence: CASSLTTPVTQYF.

The chain uses TRBV25-1 and TRBJ2-5, with 8 nucleotides matching TRBD2. Trimming at V came to 0 bases and at J to 5 bases, leaving 8 bases not matched to a gene. The length of the CDR3 is 16 residues. The V gene's germline CDR1 is MGHDK and CDR2 SYGVNS. The DNA for the CDR3 is TGTGCCAGCAGTGAATACTTCCGTAGCGGGAAGGAGACCCAGTACTTC. It yields the protein CASSEYFRSGKETQYF.

Concerning this clonotype itself: A much larger clonotype is one base distant, so this may be a read error. The CDR3 is CSSSRQGGTEAFF. Written as DNA, the CDR3 is TGTTCCAGCAGCCGTCAGGGGGGCACTGAAGCTTTCTTT. The V gene is TRBV7-2, the J gene TRBJ1-1; TRBD1 aligns across 7 bases. CDR1 and CDR2 from the germline V gene are SGHTA and FQGNSA. The CDR3 is made up of 13 amino acids.

The chain couples TRBV14 to TRBJ2-1; TRBD2 aligns across 8 bases. The V gene end was trimmed by 4 bases and the J gene end by 6 bases; junction bases not matched to a gene: 8. Germline assignment: CDR1 SGHDN and CDR2 FVKESK. This CDR3 has 15 residues. CDR3 protein: CASSPHIAGSNEQFF. The CDR3, as DNA: TGTGCCAGCAGCCCCCATATAGCGGGGAGCAATGAGCAGTTCTTC.

The rearrangement joins TRBV12-3 or TRBV12-4 to TRBJ1-5; D uncertain. Trimming stripped 2 bases from V and 4 bases from J, with 12 bases between. The CDR3 is 15 residues long. CDR3 nucleotides: TGTGCCAGCAGTTTACTCAGGCCCCCGAATCAGCCCCAGCATTTT. Residues: CASSLLRPPNQPQHF.